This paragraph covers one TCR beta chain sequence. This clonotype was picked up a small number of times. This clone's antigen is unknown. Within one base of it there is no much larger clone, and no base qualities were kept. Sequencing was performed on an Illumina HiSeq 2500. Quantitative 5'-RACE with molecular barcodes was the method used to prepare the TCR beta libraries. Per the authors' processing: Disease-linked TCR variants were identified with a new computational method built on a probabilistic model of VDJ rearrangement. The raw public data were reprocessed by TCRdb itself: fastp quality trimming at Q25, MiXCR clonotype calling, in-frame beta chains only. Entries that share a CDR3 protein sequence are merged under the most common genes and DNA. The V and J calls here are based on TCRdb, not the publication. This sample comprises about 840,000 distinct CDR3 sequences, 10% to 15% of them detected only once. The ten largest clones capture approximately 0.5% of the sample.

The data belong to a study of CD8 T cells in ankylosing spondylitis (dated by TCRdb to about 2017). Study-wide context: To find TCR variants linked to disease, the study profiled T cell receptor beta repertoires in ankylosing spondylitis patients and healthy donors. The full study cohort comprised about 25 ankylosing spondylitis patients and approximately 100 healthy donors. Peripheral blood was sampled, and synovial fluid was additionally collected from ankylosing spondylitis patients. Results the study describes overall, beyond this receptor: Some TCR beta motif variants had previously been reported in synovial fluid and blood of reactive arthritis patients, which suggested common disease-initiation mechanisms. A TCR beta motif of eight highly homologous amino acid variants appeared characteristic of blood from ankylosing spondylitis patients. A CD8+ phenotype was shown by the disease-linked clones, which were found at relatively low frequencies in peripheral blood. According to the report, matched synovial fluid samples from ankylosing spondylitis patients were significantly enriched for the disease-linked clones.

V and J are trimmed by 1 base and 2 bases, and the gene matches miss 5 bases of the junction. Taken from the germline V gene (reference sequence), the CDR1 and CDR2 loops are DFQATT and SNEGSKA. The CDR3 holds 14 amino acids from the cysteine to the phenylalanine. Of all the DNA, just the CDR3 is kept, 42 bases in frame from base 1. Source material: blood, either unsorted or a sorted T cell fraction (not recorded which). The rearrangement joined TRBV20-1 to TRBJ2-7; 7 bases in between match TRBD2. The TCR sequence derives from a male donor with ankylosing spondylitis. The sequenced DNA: TGCAGTGCTAGAGTGGGAGGGCGGACCTACGAGCAGTACTTC. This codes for CSARVGGRTYEQYF.